The T cell receptor (beta chain) under discussion was sequenced for a study of blood T cell repertoires in COVID-19. In its sample, this clone was seen a few times. The repertoire was sequenced with immunoSEQ multiplex PCR; TCRdb's copy has only in-frame clones and lacks some. The data hold 100,000 to 150,000 clones, with 74% observed a single time. V lost 5 bases and J 1 base, leaving 10 bases between the germline ends. The CDR3 is 14 residues long. Germline-derived CDR1 and CDR2 are MNHEY and SVGAGI. Material: peripheral blood. The chain links TRBV6-5 to TRBJ2-3; a weak D match, TRBD2 (6 bases). This clonotype originated in a man aged 55 to 70 with acute or convalescent COVID-19. The CDR3 is CASSRERGTDTQYF. Written as DNA, the CDR3 is TGTGCCAGCAGTCGGGAGCGGGGCACAGATACGCAGTATTTT.